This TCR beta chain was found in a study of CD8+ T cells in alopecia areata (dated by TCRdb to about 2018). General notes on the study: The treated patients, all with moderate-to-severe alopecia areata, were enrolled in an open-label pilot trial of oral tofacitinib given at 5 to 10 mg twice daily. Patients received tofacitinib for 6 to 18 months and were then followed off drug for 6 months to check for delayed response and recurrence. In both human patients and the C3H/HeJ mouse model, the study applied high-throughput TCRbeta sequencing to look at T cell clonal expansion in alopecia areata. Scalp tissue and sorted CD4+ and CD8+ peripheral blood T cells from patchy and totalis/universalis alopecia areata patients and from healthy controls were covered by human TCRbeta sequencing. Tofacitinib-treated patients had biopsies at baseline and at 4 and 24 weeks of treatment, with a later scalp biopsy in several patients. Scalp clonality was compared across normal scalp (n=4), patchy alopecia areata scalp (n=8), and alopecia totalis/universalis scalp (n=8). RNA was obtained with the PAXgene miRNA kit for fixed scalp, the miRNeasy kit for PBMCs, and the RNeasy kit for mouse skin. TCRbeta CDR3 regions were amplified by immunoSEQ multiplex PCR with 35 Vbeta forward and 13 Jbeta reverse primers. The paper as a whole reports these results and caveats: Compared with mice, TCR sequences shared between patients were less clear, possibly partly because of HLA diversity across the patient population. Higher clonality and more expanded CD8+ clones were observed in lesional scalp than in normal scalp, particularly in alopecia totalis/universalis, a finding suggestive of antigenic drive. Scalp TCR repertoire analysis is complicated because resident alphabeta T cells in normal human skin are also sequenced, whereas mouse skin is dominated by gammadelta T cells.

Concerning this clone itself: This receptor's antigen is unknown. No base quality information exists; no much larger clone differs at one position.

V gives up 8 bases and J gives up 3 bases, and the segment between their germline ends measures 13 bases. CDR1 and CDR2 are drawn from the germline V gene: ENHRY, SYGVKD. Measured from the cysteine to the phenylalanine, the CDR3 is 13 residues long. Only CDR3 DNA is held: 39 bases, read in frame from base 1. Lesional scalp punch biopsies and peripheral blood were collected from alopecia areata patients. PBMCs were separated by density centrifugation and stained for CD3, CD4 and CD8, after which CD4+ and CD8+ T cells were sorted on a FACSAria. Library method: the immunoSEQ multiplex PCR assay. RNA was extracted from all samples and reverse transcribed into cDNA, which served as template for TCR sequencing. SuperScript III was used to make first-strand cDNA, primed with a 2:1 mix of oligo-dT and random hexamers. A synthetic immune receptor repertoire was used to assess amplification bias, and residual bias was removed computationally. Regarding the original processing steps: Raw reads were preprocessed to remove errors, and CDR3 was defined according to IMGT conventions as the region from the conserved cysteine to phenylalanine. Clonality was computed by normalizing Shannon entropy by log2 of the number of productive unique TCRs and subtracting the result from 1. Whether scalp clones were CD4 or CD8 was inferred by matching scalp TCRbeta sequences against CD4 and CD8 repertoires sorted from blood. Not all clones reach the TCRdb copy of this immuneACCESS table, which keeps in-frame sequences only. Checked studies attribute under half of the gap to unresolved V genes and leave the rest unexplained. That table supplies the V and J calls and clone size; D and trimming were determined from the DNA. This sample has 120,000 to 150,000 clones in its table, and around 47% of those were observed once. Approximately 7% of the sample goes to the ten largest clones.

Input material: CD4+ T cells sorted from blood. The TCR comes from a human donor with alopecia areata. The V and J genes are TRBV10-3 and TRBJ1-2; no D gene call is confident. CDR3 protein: CAISPPGYYGYTF. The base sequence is TGTGCCATCTCTCCGCCGGGCTACTATGGCTACACCTTC.